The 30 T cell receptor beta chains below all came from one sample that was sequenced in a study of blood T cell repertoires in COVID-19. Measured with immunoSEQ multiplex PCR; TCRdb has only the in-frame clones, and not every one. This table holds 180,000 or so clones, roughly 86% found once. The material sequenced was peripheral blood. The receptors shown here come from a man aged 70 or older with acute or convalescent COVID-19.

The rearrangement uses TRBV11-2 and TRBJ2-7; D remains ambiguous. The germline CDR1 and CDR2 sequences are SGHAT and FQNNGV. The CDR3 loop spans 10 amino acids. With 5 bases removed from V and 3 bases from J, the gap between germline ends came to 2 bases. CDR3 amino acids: CASSLYEQYF. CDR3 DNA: TGTGCCAGCAGCCTCTACGAGCAGTACTTC.

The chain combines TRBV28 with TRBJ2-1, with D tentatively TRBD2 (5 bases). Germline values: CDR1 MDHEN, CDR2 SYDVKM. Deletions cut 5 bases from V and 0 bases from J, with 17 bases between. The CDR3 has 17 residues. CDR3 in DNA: TGTGCCAGCAGTCGGCCGGGGAGCGGCTACTCCTACAATGAGCAGTTCTTC. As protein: CASSRPGSGYSYNEQFF.

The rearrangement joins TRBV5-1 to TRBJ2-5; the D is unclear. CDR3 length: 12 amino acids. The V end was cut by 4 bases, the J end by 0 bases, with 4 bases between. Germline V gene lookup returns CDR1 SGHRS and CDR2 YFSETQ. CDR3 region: CASSVDQETQYF. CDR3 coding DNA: TGCGCCAGCAGCGTAGACCAAGAGACCCAGTACTTC.

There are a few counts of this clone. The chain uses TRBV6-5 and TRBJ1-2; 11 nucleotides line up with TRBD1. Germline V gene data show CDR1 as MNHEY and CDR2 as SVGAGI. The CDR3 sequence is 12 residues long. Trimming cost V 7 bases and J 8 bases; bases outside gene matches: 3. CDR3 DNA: TGTGCCAGCACGGACAGGGGGCTCGGCTACACCTTC. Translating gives CASTDRGLGYTF.

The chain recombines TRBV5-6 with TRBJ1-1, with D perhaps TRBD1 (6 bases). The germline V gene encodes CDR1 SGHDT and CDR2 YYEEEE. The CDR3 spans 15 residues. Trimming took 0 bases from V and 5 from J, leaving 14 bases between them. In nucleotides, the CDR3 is TGTGCCAGCAGCTTGGAATTAGCGAGGGGGACTGAAGCTTTCTTT. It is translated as CASSLELARGTEAFF.

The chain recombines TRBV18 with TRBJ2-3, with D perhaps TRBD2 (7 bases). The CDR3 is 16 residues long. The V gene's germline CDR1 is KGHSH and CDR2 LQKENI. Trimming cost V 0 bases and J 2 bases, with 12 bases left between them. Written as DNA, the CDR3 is TGTGCCAGCTCACCACCGGCGCGGGGGCACACAGATACGCAGTATTTT. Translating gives CASSPPARGHTDTQYF.

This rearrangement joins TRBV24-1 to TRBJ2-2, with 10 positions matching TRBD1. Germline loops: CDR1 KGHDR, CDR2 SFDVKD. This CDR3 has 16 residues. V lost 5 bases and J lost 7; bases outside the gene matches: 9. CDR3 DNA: TGTGCCACCAGTGGCTCCGGGACAGGGGTAGGCGGGGAGCTGTTTTTT. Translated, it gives CATSGSGTGVGGELFF.

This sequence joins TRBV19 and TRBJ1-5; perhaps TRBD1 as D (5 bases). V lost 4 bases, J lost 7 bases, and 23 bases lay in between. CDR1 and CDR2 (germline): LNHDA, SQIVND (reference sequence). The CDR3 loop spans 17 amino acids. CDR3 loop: CASSKVRESSSYQPQHF. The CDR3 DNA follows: TGTGCCAGTAGTAAAGTCAGGGAATCTAGTTCGTACCAGCCCCAGCATTTT.

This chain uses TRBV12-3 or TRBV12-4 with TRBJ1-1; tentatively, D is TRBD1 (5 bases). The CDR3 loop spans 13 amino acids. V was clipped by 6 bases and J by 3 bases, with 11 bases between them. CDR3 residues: CASRGRGDTEAFF. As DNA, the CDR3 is TGTGCCAGCAGGGGGCGGGGGGACACTGAAGCTTTCTTT.

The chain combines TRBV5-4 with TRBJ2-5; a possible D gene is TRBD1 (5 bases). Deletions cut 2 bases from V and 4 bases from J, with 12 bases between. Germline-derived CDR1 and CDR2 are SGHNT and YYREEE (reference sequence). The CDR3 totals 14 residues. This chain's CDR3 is CASSFTGAGETQYF. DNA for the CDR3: TGTGCCAGCAGCTTTACAGGCGCCGGAGAGACCCAGTACTTC.

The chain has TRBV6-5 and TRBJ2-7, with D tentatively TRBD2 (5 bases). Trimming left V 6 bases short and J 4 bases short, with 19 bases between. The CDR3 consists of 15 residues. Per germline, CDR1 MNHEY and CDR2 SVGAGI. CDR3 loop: CASRHRFHGVYEQYF. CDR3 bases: TGTGCCAGCAGACACCGTTTCCACGGGGTTTACGAGCAGTACTTC.

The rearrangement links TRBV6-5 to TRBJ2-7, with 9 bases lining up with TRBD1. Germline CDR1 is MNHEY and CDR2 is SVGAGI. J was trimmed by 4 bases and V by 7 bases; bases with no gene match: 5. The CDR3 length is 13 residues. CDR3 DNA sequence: TGTGCCAGCAAGAGGGACAGGGCTTACGAGCAGTACTTC. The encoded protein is CASKRDRAYEQYF.

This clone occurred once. For the CDR3, the DNA is TGTGCCATCAGTGACCCTACAGGGGGTCAGCCCCAGCATTTT. Encoded protein: CAISDPTGGQPQHF. V gene TRBV10-3 combines with J gene TRBJ1-5; 8 positions match TRBD1. The CDR3 totals 14 residues. J lost 6 bases, V lost 3 bases, and 4 bases had no gene match. Germline assignment: CDR1 ENHRY and CDR2 SYGVKD.

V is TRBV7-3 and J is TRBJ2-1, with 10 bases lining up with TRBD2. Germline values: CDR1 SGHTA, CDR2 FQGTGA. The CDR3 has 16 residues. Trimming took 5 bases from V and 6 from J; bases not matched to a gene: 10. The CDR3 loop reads CASSPQAGGGSNEQFF. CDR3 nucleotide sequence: TGTGCCAGCAGCCCGCAAGCGGGAGGGGGTTCCAATGAGCAGTTCTTC. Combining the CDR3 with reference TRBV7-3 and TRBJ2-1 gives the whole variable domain GAGVSQTPSNKVTEKGKYVELRCDPISGHTALYWYRQSLGQGPEFLIYFQGTGAADDSGLPNDRFFAVRPEGSVSTLKIQRTERGDSAVYLCASSPQAGGGSNEQFFGPGTRLTVL.

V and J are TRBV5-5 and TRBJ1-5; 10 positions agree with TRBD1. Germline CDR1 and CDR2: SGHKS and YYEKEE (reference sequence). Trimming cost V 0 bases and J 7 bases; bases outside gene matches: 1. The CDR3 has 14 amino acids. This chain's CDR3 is CASSLGDRGQPQHF. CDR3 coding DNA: TGTGCCAGCAGCTTGGGGGACAGGGGACAGCCCCAGCATTTT.

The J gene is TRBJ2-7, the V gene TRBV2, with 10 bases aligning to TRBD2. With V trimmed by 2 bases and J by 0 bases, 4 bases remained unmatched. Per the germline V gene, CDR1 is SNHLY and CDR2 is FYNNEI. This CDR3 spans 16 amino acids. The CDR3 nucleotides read TGTGCCAGCAGTGAATTACGACTAGCGGGCTCCTACGAGCAGTACTTC. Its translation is CASSELRLAGSYEQYF.

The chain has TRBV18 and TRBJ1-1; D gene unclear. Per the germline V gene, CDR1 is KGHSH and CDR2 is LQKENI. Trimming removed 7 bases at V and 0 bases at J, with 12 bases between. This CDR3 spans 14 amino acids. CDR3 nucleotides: TGTGCCAGCTACCCAACCCCTATGAACACTGAAGCTTTCTTT. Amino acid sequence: CASYPTPMNTEAFF.

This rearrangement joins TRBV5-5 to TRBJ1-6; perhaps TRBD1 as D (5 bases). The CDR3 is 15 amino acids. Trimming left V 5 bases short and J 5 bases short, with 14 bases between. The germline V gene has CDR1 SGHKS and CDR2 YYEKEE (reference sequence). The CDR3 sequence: CASSKEGKDNSPLHF. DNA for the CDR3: TGTGCCAGCAGTAAGGAGGGGAAAGATAATTCACCCCTCCACTTT.

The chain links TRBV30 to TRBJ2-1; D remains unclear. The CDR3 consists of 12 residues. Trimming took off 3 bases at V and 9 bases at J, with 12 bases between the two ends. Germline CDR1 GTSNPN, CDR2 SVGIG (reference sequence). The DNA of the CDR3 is TGTGCCTGGAGCCCGAGGCTCGGTGAGCAGTTCTTC. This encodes CAWSPRLGEQFF.

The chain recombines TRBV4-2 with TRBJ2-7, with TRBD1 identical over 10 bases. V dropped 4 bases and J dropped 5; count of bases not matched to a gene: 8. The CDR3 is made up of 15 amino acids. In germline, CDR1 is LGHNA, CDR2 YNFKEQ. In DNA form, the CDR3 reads TGTGCCAGCAGCCTGGGACAGGGGAGGTACGACGAGCAGTACTTC. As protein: CASSLGQGRYDEQYF.

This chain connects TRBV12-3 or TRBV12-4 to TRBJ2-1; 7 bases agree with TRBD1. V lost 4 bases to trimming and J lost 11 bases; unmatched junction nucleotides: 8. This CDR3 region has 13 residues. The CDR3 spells CASSSLGTAKQFF. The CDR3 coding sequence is TGTGCCAGCAGTTCTCTCGGGACAGCCAAGCAGTTCTTC.

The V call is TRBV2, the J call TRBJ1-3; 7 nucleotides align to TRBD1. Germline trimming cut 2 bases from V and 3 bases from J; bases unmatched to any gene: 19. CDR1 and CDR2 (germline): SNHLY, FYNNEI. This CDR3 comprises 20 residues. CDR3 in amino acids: CASSELRDSYQTLYGNTIYF. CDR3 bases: TGTGCCAGCAGTGAACTCCGGGACAGCTACCAGACTCTCTATGGAAACACCATATATTTT.

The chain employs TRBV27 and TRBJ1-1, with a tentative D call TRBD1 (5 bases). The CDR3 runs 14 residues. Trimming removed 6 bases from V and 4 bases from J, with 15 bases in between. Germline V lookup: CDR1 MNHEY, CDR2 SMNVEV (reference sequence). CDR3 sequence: CASRNQGWGTEAFF. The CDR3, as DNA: TGTGCCAGCAGGAATCAGGGTTGGGGCACTGAAGCTTTCTTT.

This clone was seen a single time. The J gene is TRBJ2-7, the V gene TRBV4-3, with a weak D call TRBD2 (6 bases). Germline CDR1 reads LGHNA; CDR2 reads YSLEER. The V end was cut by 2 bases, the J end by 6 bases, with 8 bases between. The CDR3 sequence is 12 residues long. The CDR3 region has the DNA TGCGCCAGCAGCCAACCCGGGGGCGAGCAGTACTTC. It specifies CASSQPGGEQYF.

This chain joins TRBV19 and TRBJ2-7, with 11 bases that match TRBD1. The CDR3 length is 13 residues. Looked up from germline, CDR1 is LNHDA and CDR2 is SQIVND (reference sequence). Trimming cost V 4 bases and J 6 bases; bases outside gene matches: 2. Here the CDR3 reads CASSTGTGGEQYF. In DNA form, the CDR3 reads TGTGCCAGTAGTACCGGGACAGGGGGCGAGCAGTACTTC.

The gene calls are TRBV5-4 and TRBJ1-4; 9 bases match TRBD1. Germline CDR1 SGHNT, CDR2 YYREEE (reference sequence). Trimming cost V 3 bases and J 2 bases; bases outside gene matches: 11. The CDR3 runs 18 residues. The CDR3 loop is CASSSDRGGVGTNEKLFF. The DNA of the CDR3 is TGTGCCAGCAGCTCGGACAGGGGAGGGGTCGGGACTAATGAAAAACTGTTTTTT.

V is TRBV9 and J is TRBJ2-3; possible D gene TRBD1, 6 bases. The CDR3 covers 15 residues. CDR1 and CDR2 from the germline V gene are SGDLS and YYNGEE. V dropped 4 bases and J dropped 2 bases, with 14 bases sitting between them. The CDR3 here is CASSPRGGYTDTQYF. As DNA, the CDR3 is TGTGCCAGCAGCCCGCGAGGGGGATACACAGATACGCAGTATTTT.

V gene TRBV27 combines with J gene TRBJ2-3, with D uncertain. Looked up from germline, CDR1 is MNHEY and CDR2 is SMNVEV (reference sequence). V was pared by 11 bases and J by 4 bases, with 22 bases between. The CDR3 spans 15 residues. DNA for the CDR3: TGTGCCGCGGCGAGGAGCCCTATAAGGTCAGATACGCAGTATTTT. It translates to CAAARSPIRSDTQYF.

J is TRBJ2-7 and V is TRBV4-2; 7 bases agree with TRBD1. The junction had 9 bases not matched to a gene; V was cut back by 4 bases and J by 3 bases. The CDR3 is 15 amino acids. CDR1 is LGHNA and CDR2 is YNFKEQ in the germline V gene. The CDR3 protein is CASSPGQALDYEQYF. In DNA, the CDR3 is TGTGCCAGCAGCCCCGGACAGGCGCTGGACTACGAGCAGTACTTC.

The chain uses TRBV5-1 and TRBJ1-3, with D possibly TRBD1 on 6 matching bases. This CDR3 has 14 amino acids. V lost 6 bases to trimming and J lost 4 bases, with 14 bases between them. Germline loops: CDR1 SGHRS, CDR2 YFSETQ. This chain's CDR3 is CASTQGGPGNTIYF. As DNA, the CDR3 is TGCGCCAGCACCCAAGGGGGTCCAGGAAACACCATATATTTT.